The 15 T cell receptor beta chains reported below all come from one sample, sequenced in a study of blood T cell repertoires in COVID-19. Assay: immunoSEQ multiplex PCR; the TCRdb copy retains only in-frame clones and omits some. The table includes more than 300,000 clones, 70% to 90% detected once. Source material: peripheral blood. The receptor set was obtained from a woman in her twenties or thirties with COVID-19, enrolled during active disease.

V gene TRBV10-2 combines with J gene TRBJ2-1; possibly TRBD2 for D (6 bases). The CDR3 spans 15 residues. Germline V lookup: CDR1 WSHSY, CDR2 SAAADI. Trimming shortened V by 4 bases and J by 1 base, and 11 bases separated the two germline ends. Here the CDR3 DNA reads TGCGCCAGCAGTGTGCTAGCGAAGTCCTACAATGAGCAGTTCTTC. It translates to CASSVLAKSYNEQFF.

V usage is TRBV5-1 and J usage is TRBJ2-5; D gene uncertain. The CDR3 loop spans 15 amino acids. CDR1 and CDR2 (germline): SGHRS, YFSETQ. V was cut by 3 bases and J by 3 bases, with 15 bases left in between. In DNA form, the CDR3 reads TGCGCCAGCAGCTGGAGTCACCGCCCGGAAGAGACCCAGTACTTC. Protein: CASSWSHRPEETQYF.

The chain couples TRBV28 to TRBJ2-5, with 8 bases that match TRBD2. The trim removed 2 bases at V and 2 bases at J, leaving 7 bases unmatched. The length of the CDR3 is 16 residues. Germline lookup yields CDR1 MDHEN and CDR2 SYDVKM. As DNA, the CDR3 is TGTGCCAGCAGTTTAGCCGGGGGGGCCTCGCAAGAGACCCAGTACTTC. This encodes CASSLAGGASQETQYF.

The genes are TRBV10-1 and TRBJ2-1; D not resolved. The germline V gene encodes CDR1 WNHNN and CDR2 SYGVQD (reference sequence). V was trimmed by 2 bases and J by 0 bases, leaving 11 bases between them. CDR3 length: 16 residues. The CDR3 spells CASSETISPSYNEQFF. The CDR3 coding sequence is TGCGCCAGCAGTGAGACCATTAGTCCCTCCTACAATGAGCAGTTCTTC.

This clone was seen a few times. The chain carries TRBV11-2 and TRBJ2-7; D perhaps matches TRBD2 (5 bases). This CDR3 has 14 residues. The ends were cut back, 3 bases at V and 5 bases at J, with 14 bases in the middle. Germline CDR1 reads SGHAT; CDR2 reads FQNNGV. The CDR3 nucleotides read TGTGCCAGCAGCTTGGATAAGGGCGGGCACGAGCAGTACTTC. Translation gives CASSLDKGGHEQYF. The complete variable domain, with remaining parts taken from reference TRBV11-2 and TRBJ2-7, reads EAGVAQSPRYKIIEKRQSVAFWCNPISGHATLYWYQQILGQGPKLLIQFQNNGVVDDSQLPKDRFSAERLKGVDSTLKIQPAKLEDSAVYLCASSLDKGGHEQYFGPGTRLTVT.

This chain uses TRBV30 with TRBJ2-3; TRBD1 might be the D (6 bases). Trimming shortened V by 3 bases and J by 1 base, and 11 bases separated the two germline ends. This CDR3 is 14 amino acids long. The germline V gene has CDR1 GTSNPN and CDR2 SVGIG (reference sequence). CDR3 region: CAWSRDTGTDTQYF. CDR3 nucleotide sequence: TGTGCCTGGAGCCGGGACACCGGCACAGATACGCAGTATTTT. The whole variable domain, filled in from reference TRBV30 and TRBJ2-3, reads SQTIHQWPATLVQPVGSPLSLECTVEGTSNPNLYWYRQAAGRGLQLLFYSVGIGQISSEVPQNLSASRPQDRQFILSSKKLLLSDSGFYLCAWSRDTGTDTQYFGPGTRLTVL.

The CDR3 sequence is CASSDSGATGELFF. The CDR3 region has the DNA TGTGCCAGCAGTGATTCAGGGGCCACCGGGGAGCTGTTTTTT. The chain recombines TRBV6-6 with TRBJ2-2; tentative D call: TRBD1 (6 bases). Trimming shortened V by 5 bases and J by 4 bases, and 11 bases separated the two germline ends. This CDR3 has 14 amino acids. CDR1 and CDR2 from the germline V gene are MNHNY and SVGAGI (reference sequence).

This sequence joins TRBV12-3 or TRBV12-4 and TRBJ2-1; D is perhaps TRBD1 (5 bases). The CDR3 has 11 amino acids. Trimming removed 8 bases from V and 6 bases from J, with 8 bases in between. The chain's CDR3 is CASGTGNEQFF. CDR3 nucleotides: TGTGCCAGCGGCACAGGCAATGAGCAGTTCTTC.

The chain uses TRBV6-5 and TRBJ2-5, with D possibly being TRBD2 (6 bases). V was shortened by 8 bases and J by 5 bases, with 21 bases between the two germline ends. Per germline, CDR1 MNHEY and CDR2 SVGAGI. This CDR3 region has 15 residues. CDR3 protein: CASLWGPGVLETQYF. The CDR3 nucleotides read TGTGCCAGCCTCTGGGGTCCGGGGGTATTGGAGACCCAGTACTTC.

The CDR3 spells CAISESGLAGLTGELFF. Here the CDR3 DNA reads TGTGCCATCAGTGAGTCCGGACTAGCGGGGTTAACCGGGGAGCTGTTTTTT. This chain connects TRBV10-3 to TRBJ2-2; TRBD2 matches at 12 bases. Germline-derived CDR1 and CDR2 are ENHRY and SYGVKD. Trimming at V came to 0 bases and at J to 5 bases, leaving 4 bases not matched to a gene. This CDR3 is 17 amino acids long.

V is TRBV4-1 and J is TRBJ2-7; no clear D. The CDR3 contains 13 residues. Germline values: CDR1 MGHRA, CDR2 YSYEKL. V was cut by 0 bases and J by 6 bases, with 9 bases left in between. CDR3 amino acids: CASSQDPGVEQYV. CDR3 nucleotide sequence: TGCGCCAGCAGCCAAGACCCTGGAGTCGAGCAGTACGTC.

The CDR3 region is CASSGGRFYGYTF. The CDR3, as DNA: TGTGCCAGCAGTGGAGGGAGATTTTATGGCTACACCTTC. The rearrangement joins TRBV27 to TRBJ1-2; no clear D. Between the trimmed V and J ends, which lost 5 bases and 5 bases, there was a span of 12 bases. CDR1 is MNHEY, CDR2 SMNVEV, per germline (reference sequence). CDR3 size: 13 residues.

This clone was seen once. The V call is TRBV11-2, the J call TRBJ1-2; 7 bases match TRBD1. The germline CDR1 and CDR2 sequences are SGHAT and FQNNGV. V was pared by 5 bases and J by 3 bases, with 6 bases of the junction left unmatched. This CDR3 has 14 amino acids. CDR3 DNA: TGTGCCAGCAGCCTAGCCGGGACAGACTATGGCTACACCTTC. Translating it yields CASSLAGTDYGYTF.

The chain employs TRBV12-3 or TRBV12-4 and TRBJ1-1; D may be TRBD1 (5 bases). V gave up 4 bases and J gave up 4 bases, with 10 bases separating them. The CDR3 is 13 amino acids. DNA for the CDR3: TGTGCCAGCAGTTCACAGGATACCACTGAAGCTTTCTTT. This sequence encodes CASSSQDTTEAFF.

The chain carries TRBV5-1 and TRBJ2-7; the D gene is possibly TRBD2 (6 bases). Germline V lookup: CDR1 SGHRS, CDR2 YFSETQ. The CDR3 has 14 residues. V was trimmed by 3 bases and J by 7 bases, leaving 17 bases between them. CDR3 nucleotides: TGCGCCAGCAGCTCGGGAGCCCAATTGGGTGAGCAGTACTTC. Translated, it gives CASSSGAQLGEQYF.